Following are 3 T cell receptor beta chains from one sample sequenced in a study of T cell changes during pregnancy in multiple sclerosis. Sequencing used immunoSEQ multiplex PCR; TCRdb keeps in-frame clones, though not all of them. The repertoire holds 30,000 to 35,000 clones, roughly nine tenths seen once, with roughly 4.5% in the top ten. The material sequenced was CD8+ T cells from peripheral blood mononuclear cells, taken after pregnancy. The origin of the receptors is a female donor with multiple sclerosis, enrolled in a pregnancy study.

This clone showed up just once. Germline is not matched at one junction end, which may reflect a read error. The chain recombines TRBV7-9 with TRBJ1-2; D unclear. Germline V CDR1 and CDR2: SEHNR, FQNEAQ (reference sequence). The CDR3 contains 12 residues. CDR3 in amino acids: CASSLMNTFFTF. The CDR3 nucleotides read TGTGCCAGCAGCTTAATGAATACCTTTTTTACTTTC.

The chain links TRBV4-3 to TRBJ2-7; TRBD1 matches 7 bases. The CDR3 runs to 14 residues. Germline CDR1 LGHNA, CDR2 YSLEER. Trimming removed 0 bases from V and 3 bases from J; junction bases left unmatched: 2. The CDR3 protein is CASSQETGVYEQYF. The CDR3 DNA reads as TGCGCCAGCAGCCAAGAAACAGGGGTCTACGAGCAGTACTTC.

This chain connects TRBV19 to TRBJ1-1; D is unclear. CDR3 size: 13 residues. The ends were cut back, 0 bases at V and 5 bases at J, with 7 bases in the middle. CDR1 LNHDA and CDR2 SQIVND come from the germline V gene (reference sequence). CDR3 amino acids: CASSIDPRTEAFF. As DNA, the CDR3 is TGTGCCAGTAGTATAGACCCGAGGACTGAAGCTTTCTTT.